This T cell receptor (beta chain) was retrieved from a study of cytomegalovirus exposure and HLA in healthy donors. Study-wide context: An earlier analysis identified fewer than 130 million unique TCR beta sequences in about 190 million T cells. Study-wide results and caveats: CMV antigen specificity of three CMV-associated chains was confirmed in vitro.

PCR employed 60 Vbeta and 13 Jbeta primers. The protocol was immunoSEQ multiplex PCR, while the TCRdb copy is restricted to in-frame clones and leaves out a portion. The sample records about 150,000 clones, roughly 79% being singletons. This CDR3 comprises 15 residues. After removal of 6 bases from V and 2 bases from J, the junction contained 8 bases not matched to a gene. Germline assignment: CDR1 SGDLS and CDR2 YYNGEE. This clone showed up just a few times. Its antigen remains unidentified. This TCR derives from a woman in her thirties or forties in good health and CMV-seronegative. This chain connects TRBV9 to TRBJ2-1; TRBD2 matches 7 bases. The sample taken for sequencing was PBMCs. The CDR3 loop is CASNLGGSTYNEQFF. The DNA for the CDR3 is TGTGCCAGCAACCTCGGGGGGTCAACCTACAATGAGCAGTTCTTC.